A selection of T cell receptor beta chains follows, all from one sample in a study of Ad26.COV2.S vaccination and SARS-CoV-2 variants. The table came from immunoSEQ multiplex PCR; TCRdb's copy has only in-frame clones and leaves some out. The sample records roughly 700,000 clones, 89% being singletons. Here the sequenced sample was peripheral blood, taken in a trial of Ad26.COV2.S vaccine versus placebo. The source is a person aged 18-65 years who received the Ad26.COV2.S COVID-19 vaccine or a placebo. Both conserved end residues are part of each CDR3. The size entry is marked missing in some rows and otherwise reads once, few, many or a size class.

cdr3_aa j_call v_call clone_size
CASSPSNTEAFF TRBJ1-1 TRBV5-1 once
CASSAGTGPYNEQFF TRBJ2-1 TRBV5-4 -
CASSPLPATGSTEAFF TRBJ1-1 TRBV18 -
CASSPPSGRGHEQFF TRBJ2-1 TRBV11-2 -
CASSQRYQGATYGYTF TRBJ1-2 TRBV4-1 -
CASSPASFDTQYF TRBJ2-3 TRBV3-1/TRBV3-2 -
CASSYSDGKGETQYF TRBJ2-5 TRBV6-5 -
CASSLGSGELFF TRBJ2-2 TRBV7-9 once
CAWSLGGGVGDTQYF TRBJ2-3 TRBV30 -
CASGRLDRYTF TRBJ1-2 TRBV6-5 -
CASSPWGGNEQYF TRBJ2-7 TRBV18 -
CASSFVHSNYEQYF TRBJ2-7 TRBV7-2 -
CATQTGESYEQYF TRBJ2-7 TRBV10-3 -
CASSPQGPGELFF TRBJ2-2 TRBV7-9 -
CASRDLAGLYNEQFF TRBJ2-1 TRBV6-5 -
CATSRGDSTGELFF TRBJ2-2 TRBV15 -
CASSGTGLGYTF TRBJ1-2 TRBV12-3/TRBV12-4 -
CASSPGRVAFF TRBJ1-1 TRBV18 -
CASSERDRGNYEQYF TRBJ2-7 TRBV2 -
CASYRGRDNEQFF TRBJ2-1 TRBV6-5 -
CASSIVRYNEQFF TRBJ2-1 TRBV19 -
CASSARDEQFF TRBJ2-1 TRBV7-9 -
CATSRDAGANVLTF TRBJ2-6 TRBV15 -
CASSATSGRGGTDTQYF TRBJ2-3 TRBV6-1 -
CASSEEVGVYEQYF TRBJ2-7 TRBV2 -
CATSAGLSYNEQFF TRBJ2-1 TRBV24-1 -
CASSQDTANYGYTF TRBJ1-2 TRBV4-1 -
CASSPFDIGPTSSGANVLTF TRBJ2-6 TRBV18 -
CASSLGTPGTSGQFF TRBJ2-1 TRBV5-1 -
CASSSDRKNTEAFF TRBJ1-1 TRBV7-9 -
CASSNNLAGGPHDEQFF TRBJ2-1 TRBV3-1/TRBV3-2 -
CAWIGGSGSSGELFF TRBJ2-2 TRBV30 -
CATSVRSSGANVLTF TRBJ2-6 TRBV24-1 -
CASSPGLFSYEQYF TRBJ2-7 TRBV5-1 few
CASGLGYEQYF TRBJ2-7 TRBV7-9 -
CASSPGWGGDEQFF TRBJ2-1 TRBV18 -
CASALGEGRSNQPQHF TRBJ1-5 TRBV6-6 -
CASSLRLMQTQYF TRBJ2-5 TRBV12-3/TRBV12-4 -
CASSLGTGIANTGELFF TRBJ2-2 TRBV11-2 -
CASSTRTGRSSYEQYF TRBJ2-7 TRBV7-2 -
CASSVMGNEQFF TRBJ2-1 TRBV2 -
CATWANYGYTF TRBJ1-2 TRBV24-1 once
CAWNRDSNEKLFF TRBJ1-4 TRBV30 -
CASSVQGAATGELFF TRBJ2-2 TRBV2 -
CASSLDGGGTDTQYF TRBJ2-3 TRBV5-5 -
CASSLFGTGPNQPQHF TRBJ1-5 TRBV27 -
CASSLATVNTEAFF TRBJ1-1 TRBV5-8 -
CASSLDLQVGVYTEAFF TRBJ1-1 TRBV5-1 -
CASSLMGISQETQYF TRBJ2-5 TRBV5-4 -
CASTQRAGGAVFYNEQFF TRBJ2-1 TRBV7-8 once
CASTQEGPATDTQYF TRBJ2-3 TRBV18 -
CATSRVATHNQPQHF TRBJ1-5 TRBV15 -
CSASPQGRNEQYF TRBJ2-7 TRBV20-1 -
CSVDPREAYGYTF TRBJ1-2 TRBV29-1 few
CASSPGLAGGSDEQFF TRBJ2-1 TRBV4-2 -
CASSLGMNTEAFF TRBJ1-1 TRBV5-1 -
CASSRGIGVSNQPQHF TRBJ1-5 TRBV19 -
CASRTAPNEKLFF TRBJ1-4 TRBV19 -
CASRRSNDSPLHF TRBJ1-6 TRBV6-5 once
CASSNRDRGEKLFF TRBJ1-4 TRBV27 -